Below, 7 T cell receptor beta chains from the same sample are listed, as sequenced in a study of regulatory T cells in long-lasting Graves disease. In building TCR beta libraries, iRepertoire HTBI primers were used together with Arm-PCR of CDR3 regions. MiXCR was run by TCRdb on the multiplex PCR reads, yielding one entry per CDR3 protein. Among fewer than 350,000 distinct CDR3 sequences listed, roughly 18% were seen once. Regarding time point: newly diagnosed GD, antithyroid drugs for less than 3 months. The TCR library was made from RNA extracted from PBMCs. The sample consisted of peripheral blood mononuclear cells (PBMCs), taken at new diagnosis, from a patient treated with antithyroid drugs. Every receptor here comes from a female donor with Graves disease.

Remarks on this clonotype: A much larger clone is a single base away; this may be a read error. The gene calls are TRBV11-2 and TRBJ2-1; D unresolved. Germline lookup yields CDR1 SGHAT and CDR2 FQNNGV. The CDR3 extends over 12 amino acids. The CDR3 spells CASSWVNNERFF. The CDR3 DNA is TGTGCCAGCAGCTGGGTAAACAATGAGCGGTTCTTC.

This clonotype was found many times. The rearrangement uses TRBV2 and TRBJ1-1; possible D gene TRBD1, 5 bases. CDR3 length: 13 residues. Germline CDR1 SNHLY, CDR2 FYNNEI. Trimming left V 3 bases short and J 4 bases short, with 9 bases between. CDR3 loop: CASSDRAGTEAFF. CDR3 in DNA: TGTGCCAGCAGTGACAGGGCGGGCACTGAAGCTTTCTTT.

Points on this clonotype: The junction does not match germline at one end; this may be a read error. V usage is TRBV2 and J usage is TRBJ2-1, with D perhaps assigned TRBD1 or TRBD2 (5 bases each). Germline values: CDR1 SNHLY, CDR2 FYNNEI. This CDR3 has 15 amino acids. The DNA for the CDR3 is TGTGCCAGCAGCTACGGGGCAACCTCCTACAATGATCAGTCCTTC. This translates into CASSYGATSYNDQSF.

Ten or more counts support this clonotype. The chain uses TRBV11-2 and TRBJ2-7; D gene uncertain. V lost 8 bases to trimming and J lost 5 bases, with 10 bases between them. Germline CDR1 reads SGHAT; CDR2 reads FQNNGV. The CDR3 loop spans 11 amino acids. The chain's CDR3 is CASRRSDEQYF. The CDR3 nucleotides read TGTGCCAGCCGGCGGTCGGACGAGCAGTACTTC. The entire variable domain, with the rest obtained from reference TRBV11-2 and TRBJ2-7, is as follows: EAGVAQSPRYKIIEKRQSVAFWCNPISGHATLYWYQQILGQGPKLLIQFQNNGVVDDSQLPKDRFSAERLKGVDSTLKIQPAKLEDSAVYLCASRRSDEQYFGPGTRLTVT.

In this sample, this clonotype turned up a few times. The V and J genes are TRBV19 and TRBJ2-1, with D possibly matching TRBD2 (6 bases). Germline CDR1 LNHDA, CDR2 SQIVND (reference sequence). The CDR3 is made up of 15 amino acids. With 7 bases removed from V and 5 bases from J, the gap between germline ends came to 18 bases. CDR3 bases: TGTGCCAGTACAGTGCAAACTAGCTTCCACAATGAGCAGTTCTTC. Translating it yields CASTVQTSFHNEQFF.

This clonotype showed up many times. This chain uses TRBV7-2 with TRBJ2-5, with D unresolved. With 1 base removed from V and 0 bases from J, the gap between germline ends came to 9 bases. The CDR3 totals 15 residues. CDR1 is SGHTA, CDR2 FQGNSA, per germline. The CDR3 loop reads CASSLVQLYQETQYF. CDR3 coding DNA: TGTGCCAGCAGCTTAGTTCAGTTGTACCAAGAGACCCAGTACTTC.

This clonotype was observed a handful of times. Being one base from a much bigger clone, this may be a read error. The chain has TRBV28 and TRBJ1-5; D is unresolved. The germline V gene encodes CDR1 MDHEN and CDR2 SYDVKM. There are 16 residues in the CDR3. CDR3 nucleotides: TGTGCCACCAGAAGGTCGGGTTCTTATAGCAATCAGCCCCAGCAGTTT. It codes for CATRRSGSYSNQPQQF.